The rows below give T cell receptor beta chains drawn from one sample of a study of beta chain features in type 1 diabetes. Sequencing used immunoSEQ multiplex PCR; TCRdb keeps in-frame clones, though not all of them. The sample has 310,000 or so clones; around 7.6% are singletons. Sequencing was done on a sample of central memory CD4+ T cells from blood. The receptors stem from a woman aged 18-35 years in good health. Each CDR3 is given with its conserved first and last residue. A D gene is named only where the DNA matches it firmly. Rows give clone size only sometimes, using once, few, many, or a class for an expanded clone.

j_call | d_call | v_call | clone_size | cdr3_aa
TRBJ2-5 | - | TRBV27 | - | CASSYMQGMGTQYF
TRBJ1-2 | TRBD1 | TRBV5-4 | few | CASSSWTGRYGYTF
TRBJ2-5 | - | TRBV7-9 | - | CASVSETQYF
TRBJ2-7 | - | TRBV19 | few | CASSSVYEQYF
TRBJ2-5 | TRBD1 | TRBV7-2 | - | CASSKNNRGLGETQYF
TRBJ2-3 | - | TRBV5-4 | many | CASSLKGVDTQYF
TRBJ2-5 | - | TRBV7-2 | - | CASSSQSTVQETQYF
TRBJ2-1 | TRBD1 | TRBV19 | few | CASSTYTGGTYNEQFF
TRBJ2-7 | TRBD2 | TRBV2 | few | CASSRLAGSYEQYF
TRBJ1-1 | - | TRBV11-1 | many | CASSLQTGYTEAFF
TRBJ2-5 | - | TRBV7-8 | few | CASSLGGEAVETQYF
TRBJ2-7 | - | TRBV10-3 | - | CAPSRGAAPKPTLSYEQYF
TRBJ2-3 | - | TRBV2 | - | CASTRRQGGNDRQYF
TRBJ1-1 | - | TRBV29-1 | few | CSVDLANTEAFF
TRBJ2-7 | TRBD2 | TRBV28 | few | CASSFILGSSGRAYEQYF
TRBJ2-1 | - | TRBV7-8 | few | CASSLSPNAGGREQFF
TRBJ2-1 | TRBD2 | TRBV4-2 | few | CASSYGTSGSSYNEQFF
TRBJ1-3 | TRBD1 | TRBV18 | few | CASSRDSRNTIYF
TRBJ2-2 | TRBD2 | TRBV7-2 | - | CASSLVLAGVVGELFF
TRBJ1-2 | - | TRBV27 | few | CASSPRGYGYTF
TRBJ2-7 | TRBD1 | TRBV7-8 | few | CASSLVQGAGSYYEQYF
TRBJ2-7 | - | TRBV19 | - | CASSIFSDTRHYEQYF
TRBJ2-7 | TRBD2 | TRBV10-3 | - | CANGGRDGEQYF
TRBJ2-1 | - | TRBV7-3 | few | CASSLVPEVSYNEQFF
TRBJ2-4 | TRBD1 | TRBV28 | - | CASSDRGPLQDIQYF
TRBJ1-1 | - | TRBV7-2 | many | CASMASNLFAFF
TRBJ1-1 | - | TRBV14 | few | CASSQYLGTNTEAFF
TRBJ2-5 | - | TRBV2 | many | CASSREETQYF
TRBJ2-3 | - | TRBV9 | few | CASSGMTRPTDTQYF
TRBJ2-1 | - | TRBV7-9 | - | CASSLDGLQEQFF
TRBJ2-7 | TRBD1 | TRBV5-6 | few | CASSLPGQEDYEQYF
TRBJ2-2 | TRBD2 | TRBV5-6 | - | CASSRGLTSGRGELFF